These 14 T cell receptor beta chains share one sample of origin, sequenced in a study of early T cells in non-severe SARS-CoV-2 infection. TCRdb itself ran the 5' RACE reads through MiXCR, one entry per CDR3 protein. The sample shows tens of thousands of distinct CDR3 sequences, about 9.7% of them seen only once. The sample was whole blood. The receptors were sampled from an adult who was a healthcare worker with PCR-confirmed SARS-CoV-2 infection or an uninfected control (not recorded which).

In this sample, this clonotype turned up a few times. The gene calls are TRBV7-3 and TRBJ2-3, with D uncertain. The CDR3 is made up of 13 amino acids. The V gene lost 4 bases and the J gene lost 2 bases, with 7 bases spanning the gap. Germline assignment: CDR1 SGHTA and CDR2 FQGTGA. CDR3 DNA sequence: TGTGCCAGCAGCTCTCAAAACACAGATACGCAGTATTTT. Its translation: CASSSQNTDTQYF. Variable domain in full (rest from reference TRBV7-3 and TRBJ2-3): GAGVSQTPSNKVTEKGKYVELRCDPISGHTALYWYRQSLGQGPEFLIYFQGTGAADDSGLPNDRFFAVRPEGSVSTLKIQRTERGDSAVYLCASSSQNTDTQYFGPGTRLTVL.

This clonotype occurred a few times. This chain links TRBV7-9 with TRBJ2-7; D may be TRBD1 (6 bases). Per germline, CDR1 SEHNR and CDR2 FQNEAQ (reference sequence). The CDR3 extends over 14 amino acids. The ends were cut back, 5 bases at V and 4 bases at J, with 15 bases in the middle. CDR3: CASSEGLQGYEQYF. DNA for the CDR3: TGTGCCAGCAGCGAAGGGCTACAGGGATACGAGCAGTACTTC. The full variable domain, with the rest looked up from reference TRBV7-9 and TRBJ2-7, is DTGVSQNPRHKITKRGQNVTFRCDPISEHNRLYWYRQTLGQGPEFLTYFQNEAQLEKSRLLSDRFSAERPKGSFSTLEIQRTEQGDSAMYLCASSEGLQGYEQYFGPGTRLTVT.

This clonotype occurred many times. At one of its ends the junction is not consistent with the germline gene, which may arise from a read error. The rearrangement links TRBV3-1 to TRBJ1-6; 10 positions match TRBD1. Germline V lookup: CDR1 LGHDT, CDR2 YNNKEL (reference sequence). This CDR3 comprises 18 residues. The CDR3 spells CASSLRRDRGFYNSPFHF. CDR3 sequence (DNA): TGTGCCAGCAGCCTCCGCCGGGACAGGGGCTTTTATAATTCACCCTTCCACTTT.

The chain employs TRBV29-1 and TRBJ2-7; tentatively, D is TRBD1 or TRBD2 (5 bases each). The V gene's germline CDR1 is SQVTM and CDR2 ANQGSEA. Trimming pared 6 bases from V and 0 bases from J, leaving 21 bases between. The CDR3 contains 16 residues. The CDR3 region is CSVVRGSRISSYEQYF. CDR3 coding DNA: TGCAGCGTAGTCCGGGGCAGTCGAATTAGCTCCTACGAGCAGTACTTC.

This clonotype was seen repeatedly, ten times or more. The genes are TRBV6-6 and TRBJ2-2; D may be TRBD1 or TRBD2 (5 bases each). Germline V gene sequence: CDR1 MNHNY, CDR2 SVGAGI (reference sequence). Trimming pared 4 bases from V and 0 bases from J, leaving 12 bases between. The CDR3 is 16 amino acids. CDR3 nucleotide sequence: TGTGCCAGCAGTTCTCCCGGGACCTCGAACACCGGGGAGCTGTTTTTT. This sequence encodes CASSSPGTSNTGELFF.

This clonotype was found many times. This chain's CDR3 is CATSEPSRRVQFF. CDR3 nucleotide sequence: TGTGCCACCAGTGAACCTAGTAGGCGGGTCCAGTTCTTC. The chain carries TRBV24-1 and TRBJ2-1, with D possibly matching TRBD2 (5 bases). The CDR3 has 13 residues. Germline values: CDR1 KGHDR, CDR2 SFDVKD. V lost 4 bases to trimming and J lost 13 bases, with 16 bases between them.

This chain joins TRBV6-6 and TRBJ2-4; 7 positions agree with TRBD1. Germline CDR1 is MNHNY and CDR2 is SVGAGI (reference sequence). The CDR3 has 17 amino acids. The V gene end was trimmed by 2 bases and the J gene end by 1 base; junction bases not matched to a gene: 8. The CDR3 here is CASSYVGDSTAKNIQYF. The DNA of the CDR3 is TGTGCCAGCAGTTACGTAGGGGACAGTACCGCCAAAAACATTCAGTACTTC.

This clonotype was recorded many times. This sequence joins TRBV11-2 and TRBJ2-3; 7 bases match TRBD2. CDR3 size: 15 residues. From germline, CDR1 is SGHAT and CDR2 FQNNGV. With V trimmed by 4 bases and J by 0 bases, 4 bases remained unmatched. Here the CDR3 DNA reads TGTGCCAGCAGCTACAATAGCGGGAGCACAGATACGCAGTATTTT. Its translation: CASSYNSGSTDTQYF. The entire variable domain, with the rest obtained from reference TRBV11-2 and TRBJ2-3, is as follows: EAGVAQSPRYKIIEKRQSVAFWCNPISGHATLYWYQQILGQGPKLLIQFQNNGVVDDSQLPKDRFSAERLKGVDSTLKIQPAKLEDSAVYLCASSYNSGSTDTQYFGPGTRLTVL.

This clonotype was recorded many times. CDR3 sequence: CSAFRLAGGKIYEQYF. DNA for the CDR3: TGCAGTGCCTTCCGGCTAGCGGGGGGCAAGATCTACGAGCAGTACTTC. The chain couples TRBV20-1 to TRBJ2-7; TRBD2 matches at 11 bases. CDR1 and CDR2 from the germline V gene are DFQATT and SNEGSKA (reference sequence). The CDR3 is 16 residues long. Unmatched junction bases numbered 13, after V lost 6 bases and J lost 3 bases.

This clonotype has more than one count but fewer than ten. Here the CDR3 DNA reads TGTGCCAGCAGGACCGGGACTAGCTGGGACGAGCAGTACTTC. Encoded protein: CASRTGTSWDEQYF. V and J are TRBV27 and TRBJ2-7, with 9 bases lining up with TRBD2. CDR3 length: 14 amino acids. The germline V gene encodes CDR1 MNHEY and CDR2 SMNVEV (reference sequence). Trimming removed 6 bases from V and 5 bases from J; junction bases left unmatched: 8.

V gene TRBV29-1 combines with J gene TRBJ2-5; 7 bases are shared with TRBD1. Germline-derived CDR1 and CDR2 are SQVTM and ANQGSEA. The CDR3 has 12 residues. V shed 7 bases, J shed 3 bases, and the junction held 5 bases outside the gene matches. CDR3 sequence (DNA): TGCAGCGCCGGTGGGACAGAAGAGACCCAGTACTTC. As protein: CSAGGTEETQYF.

This clonotype has ten or more counts. The gene calls are TRBV7-9 and TRBJ2-2, with TRBD1 matching 7 bases. The CDR3 spans 16 residues. The ends lost 2 bases at V and 4 bases at J; junction bases unmatched: 7. Germline lookup yields CDR1 SEHNR and CDR2 FQNEAQ (reference sequence). CDR3 DNA sequence: TGTGCCAGCAGCTTAAACCGACAGGGAAGCACCGGGGAGCTGTTTTTT. Encoded protein: CASSLNRQGSTGELFF.

The chain employs TRBV6-1 and TRBJ1-1; possibly TRBD1 for D (5 bases). CDR3 size: 13 residues. Trimming removed 7 bases from V and 7 bases from J, with 16 bases in between. The germline CDR1 and CDR2 sequences are MNHNS and SASEGT. The CDR3 here is CASNFPGGIEAFF. The CDR3, as DNA: TGTGCCAGCAACTTCCCTGGGGGGATTGAAGCTTTCTTT.

In its sample, this clonotype was seen many times. The chain links TRBV24-1 to TRBJ2-1; 7 nucleotides align to TRBD2. The V gene end was trimmed by 1 base and the J gene end by 2 bases; junction bases not matched to a gene: 4. The CDR3 length is 16 residues. Per germline, CDR1 KGHDR and CDR2 SFDVKD. CDR3 sequence reads: CATSDFPRGAYNEQFF. The CDR3 nucleotides read TGTGCCACCAGTGATTTTCCCCGGGGGGCCTACAATGAGCAGTTCTTC.